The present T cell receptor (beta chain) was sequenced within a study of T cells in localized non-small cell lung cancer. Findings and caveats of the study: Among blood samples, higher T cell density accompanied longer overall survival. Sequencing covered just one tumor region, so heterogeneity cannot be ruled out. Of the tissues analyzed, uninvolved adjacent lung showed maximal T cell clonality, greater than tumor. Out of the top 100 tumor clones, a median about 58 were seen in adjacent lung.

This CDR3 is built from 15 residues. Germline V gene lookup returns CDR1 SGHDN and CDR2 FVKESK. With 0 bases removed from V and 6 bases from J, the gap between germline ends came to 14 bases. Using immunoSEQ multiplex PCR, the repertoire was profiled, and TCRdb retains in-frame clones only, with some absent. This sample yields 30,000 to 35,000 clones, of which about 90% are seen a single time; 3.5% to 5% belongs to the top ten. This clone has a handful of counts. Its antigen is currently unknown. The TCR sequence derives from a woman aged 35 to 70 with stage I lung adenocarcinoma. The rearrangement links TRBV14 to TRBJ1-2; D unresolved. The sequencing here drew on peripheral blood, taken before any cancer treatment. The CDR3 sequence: CASSQDWLAYHGYTF. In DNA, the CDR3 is TGTGCCAGCAGCCAAGATTGGCTGGCGTACCATGGCTACACCTTC. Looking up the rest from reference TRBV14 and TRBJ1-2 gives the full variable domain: EAGVTQFPSHSVIEKGQTVTLRCDPISGHDNLYWYRRVMGKEIKFLLHFVKESKQDESGMPNNRFLAERTGGTYSTLKVQPAELEDSGVYFCASSQDWLAYHGYTFGSGTRLTVV.